The T cell receptor beta chain under discussion was sequenced for a study of shared clonotypes between healthy human individuals. Trimming cost V 2 bases and J 1 base, with 12 bases left between them. Per germline, CDR1 SGHDT and CDR2 YYEEEE. The CDR3 loop spans 15 amino acids. Some clones are missing from TCRdb's copy, which holds only in-frame ones; the method was immunoSEQ multiplex PCR. The sample holds some 2,000,000 clones; roughly 95% are singletons and the top ten take around 0.13%. This chain joins TRBV5-6 and TRBJ1-1; no definite D call. Sequencing was carried out using naive CD4+ T cells sorted from blood. Subset reported: CD45RA+ positively selected. The sequence came from a man between 18 and 35 years old in good health. CDR3 sequence reads: CASSFYDLGNTEAFF. The CDR3 DNA is TGTGCCAGCAGCTTTTATGACCTGGGGAACACTGAAGCTTTCTTT.